This T cell receptor (beta chain) was recorded in a study of T cell responses to AZD1222 COVID-19 vaccine. With 0 bases clipped from V and 1 base from J, the junction kept 8 bases outside the gene matches. The CDR3 is 16 residues long. Germline V gene lookup returns CDR1 SQVTM and CDR2 ANQGSEA. The assay was immunoSEQ multiplex PCR, and TCRdb's table has in-frame clones only and misses some. The repertoire includes 140,000 or so clones, around 94% of them detected once, and more than 10% sits in the top ten. J is TRBJ2-5 and V is TRBV29-1, with 7 bases matching TRBD1. This TCR derives from an adult who had recovered from COVID-19. This specimen consisted of peripheral blood, obtained after recovery from COVID-19. Here the CDR3 DNA reads TGCAGCGTTGAAGATACCGGGACAGTAGCCCAAGAGACCCAGTACTTC. Residues: CSVEDTGTVAQETQYF. Filled out from reference TRBV29-1 and TRBJ2-5, the complete variable domain reads SAVISQKPSRDICQRGTSLTIQCQVDSQVTMMFWYRQQPGQSLTLIATANQGSEATYESGFVIDKFPISRPNLTFSTLTVSNMSPEDSSIYLCSVEDTGTVAQETQYFGPGTRLLVL.